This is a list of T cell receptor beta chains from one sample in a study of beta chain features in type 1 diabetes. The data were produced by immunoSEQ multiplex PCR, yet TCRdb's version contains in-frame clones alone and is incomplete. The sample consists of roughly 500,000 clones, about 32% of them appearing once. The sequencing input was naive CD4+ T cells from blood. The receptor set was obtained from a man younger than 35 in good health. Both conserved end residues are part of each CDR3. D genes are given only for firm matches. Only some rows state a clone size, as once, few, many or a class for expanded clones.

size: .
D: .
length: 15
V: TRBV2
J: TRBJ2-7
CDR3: CASSEAGTGPYEQYF
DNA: TGTGCCAGCAGTGAAGCGGGCACAGGCCCTTACGAGCAGTACTTC

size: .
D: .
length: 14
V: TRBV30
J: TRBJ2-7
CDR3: CAWSLRGATYEQYF
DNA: TGTGCCTGGAGTTTAAGGGGGGCCACCTACGAGCAGTACTTC

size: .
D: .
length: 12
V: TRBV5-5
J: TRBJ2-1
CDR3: CAGFDRYNEQFF
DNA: TGTGCCGGATTCGACAGATACAATGAGCAGTTCTTC

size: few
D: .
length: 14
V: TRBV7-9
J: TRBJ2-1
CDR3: CASKDPSSYNEQFF
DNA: TGTGCCAGCAAGGACCCGAGCTCCTACAATGAGCAGTTCTTC

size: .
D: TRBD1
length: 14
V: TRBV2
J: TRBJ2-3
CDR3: CASGRDRAWDTQYF
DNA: TGTGCCAGTGGCCGGGACAGGGCGTGGGATACGCAGTATTTT

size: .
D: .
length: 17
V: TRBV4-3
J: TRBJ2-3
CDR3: CASSQDLGGFRTDTQYF
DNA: TGCGCCAGCAGCCAAGATCTCGGCGGCTTCCGCACAGATACGCAGTATTTT

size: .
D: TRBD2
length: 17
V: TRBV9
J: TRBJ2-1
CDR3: CASSVEWGLAGKDEQFF
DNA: TGTGCCAGCAGCGTAGAGTGGGGACTAGCGGGGAAGGATGAGCAGTTCTTC

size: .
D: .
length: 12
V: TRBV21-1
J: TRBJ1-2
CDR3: CAIPAQDGGYTF
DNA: TGTGCCATACCCGCGCAGGACGGTGGCTACACCTTC

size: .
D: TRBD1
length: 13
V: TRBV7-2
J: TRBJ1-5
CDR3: CASSWRDREPQHF
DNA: TGTGCCAGCAGCTGGCGGGACAGGGAGCCCCAGCATTTT

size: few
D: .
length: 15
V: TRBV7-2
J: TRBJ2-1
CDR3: CASSPMTRGVHEQFF
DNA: TGTGCCAGCAGCCCAATGACTAGGGGGGTTCATGAGCAGTTCTTC

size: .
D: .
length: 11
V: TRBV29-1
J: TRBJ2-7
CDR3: CSVESSYEQYF
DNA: TGCAGCGTTGAGTCCAGCTACGAGCAGTACTTC

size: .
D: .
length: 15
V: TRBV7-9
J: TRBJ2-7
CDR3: CASSLALGQSYEQYF
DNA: TGTGCCAGCAGCTTAGCGTTAGGGCAGTCCTACGAGCAGTACTTC

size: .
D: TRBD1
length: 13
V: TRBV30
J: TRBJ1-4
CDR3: CARRGQGNEKLFF
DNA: TGTGCCCGGAGGGGACAGGGAAATGAAAAACTGTTTTTT

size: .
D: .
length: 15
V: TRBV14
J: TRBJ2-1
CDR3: CASSLPASRGGEQFF
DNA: TGTGCCAGCAGCCTCCCAGCTAGCCGGGGCGGTGAGCAGTTCTTC

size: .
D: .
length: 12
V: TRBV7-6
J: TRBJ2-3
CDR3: CASSPGADTQYF
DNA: TGTGCCAGCAGCCCAGGGGCAGATACGCAGTATTTT

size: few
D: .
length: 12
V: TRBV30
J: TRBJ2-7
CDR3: CAWDQGTREQYF
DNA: TGTGCCTGGGACCAGGGGACGAGGGAGCAGTACTTC

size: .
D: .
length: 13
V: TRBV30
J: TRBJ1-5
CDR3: CAWTKEGNQPQHF
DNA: TGTGCCTGGACCAAAGAGGGCAATCAGCCCCAGCATTTT

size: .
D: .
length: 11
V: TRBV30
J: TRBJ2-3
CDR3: CAWGHPDTQYF
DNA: TGTGCCTGGGGACACCCAGATACGCAGTATTTT

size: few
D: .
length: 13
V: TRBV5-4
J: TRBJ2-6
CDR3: CASTGSGANVLTF
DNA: TGTGCCAGCACGGGATCTGGGGCCAACGTCCTGACTTTC